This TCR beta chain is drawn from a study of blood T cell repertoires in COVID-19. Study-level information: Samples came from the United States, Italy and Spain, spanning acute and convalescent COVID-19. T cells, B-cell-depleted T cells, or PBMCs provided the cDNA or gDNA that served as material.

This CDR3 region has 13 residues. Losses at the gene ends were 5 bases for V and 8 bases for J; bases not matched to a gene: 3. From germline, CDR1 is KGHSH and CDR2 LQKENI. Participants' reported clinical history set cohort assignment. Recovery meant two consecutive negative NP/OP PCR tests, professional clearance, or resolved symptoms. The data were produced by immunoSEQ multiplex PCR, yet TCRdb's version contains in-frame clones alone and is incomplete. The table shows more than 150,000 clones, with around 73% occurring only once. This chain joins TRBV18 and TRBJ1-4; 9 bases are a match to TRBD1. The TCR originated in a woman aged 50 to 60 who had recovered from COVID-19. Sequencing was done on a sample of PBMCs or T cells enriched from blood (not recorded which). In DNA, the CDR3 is TGTGCCAGCTCATCGGACAGGGGAGAAAAACTGTTTTTT. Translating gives CASSSDRGEKLFF.